The 14 T cell receptor beta chains presented below share a single source sample, sequenced in a study of technical replicates of blood from several donors. Here immunoSEQ multiplex PCR was the method, and the copy in TCRdb shows in-frame clones only, minus some. Here the sample spans some 70,000 clones, 92% being singletons. The sample was T cells isolated from PBMCs. The receptors shown here come from a human donor in good health.

The chain recombines TRBV19 with TRBJ1-5, with 7 bases aligning to TRBD1. Germline CDR1 and CDR2: LNHDA and SQIVND (reference sequence). Unmatched junction bases numbered 8, after V lost 0 bases and J lost 0 bases. The CDR3 is 18 amino acids. This CDR3 is CASSIEGRGVYSNQPQHF. CDR3 coding DNA: TGTGCCAGTAGTATAGAGGGCAGGGGGGTTTATAGCAATCAGCCCCAGCATTTT. The full variable domain, rest sourced from reference TRBV19 and TRBJ1-5, is DGGITQSPKYLFRKEGQNVTLSCEQNLNHDAMYWYRQDPGQGLRLIYYSQIVNDFQKGDIAEGYSVSREKKESFPLTVTSAQKNPTAFYLCASSIEGRGVYSNQPQHFGDGTRLSIL.

The gene calls are TRBV7-9 and TRBJ2-5, with a tentative D call TRBD2 (5 bases). V dropped 5 bases and J dropped 5 bases, with 12 bases sitting between them. Germline V gene lookup returns CDR1 SEHNR and CDR2 FQNEAQ (reference sequence). CDR3 length: 13 amino acids. CDR3 amino acids: CASSRRGSETQYF. The CDR3 nucleotides read TGTGCCAGCAGCCGCCGCGGGTCGGAGACCCAGTACTTC.

V and J are TRBV30 and TRBJ1-1; possibly TRBD1 for D (6 bases). Germline loops: CDR1 GTSNPN, CDR2 SVGIG (reference sequence). V was shortened by 2 bases and J by 2 bases, with 9 bases between the two germline ends. CDR3 length: 13 residues. CDR3 sequence reads: CAWSPDSNTEAFF. The DNA for the CDR3 is TGTGCCTGGAGTCCGGACAGTAACACTGAAGCTTTCTTT.

The chain couples TRBV28 to TRBJ2-7; D may be TRBD1 (6 bases). Germline CDR1 is MDHEN and CDR2 is SYDVKM. This CDR3 has 14 residues. V lost 8 bases and J 6 bases, leaving 20 bases between the germline ends. CDR3 nucleotides: TGTGCCAGCCTAGAGAACAGGGAAAGGGGCGAGCAGTACTTC. Protein product: CASLENRERGEQYF.

The J gene is TRBJ1-1, the V gene TRBV9; weak D call: TRBD1 (5 bases). Trimming stripped 0 bases from V and 5 bases from J, with 14 bases between. The CDR3 length is 15 residues. Germline V gene lookup returns CDR1 SGDLS and CDR2 YYNGEE. CDR3 region: CASSVAKAGWTEAFF. The CDR3 DNA reads as TGTGCCAGCAGCGTAGCTAAGGCAGGGTGGACTGAAGCTTTCTTT. The whole variable domain, filled in from reference TRBV9 and TRBJ1-1, reads DSGVTQTPKHLITATGQRVTLRCSPRSGDLSVYWYQQSLDQGLQFLIQYYNGEERAKGNILERFSAQQFPDLHSELNLSSLELGDSALYFCASSVAKAGWTEAFFGQGTRLTVV.

This chain uses TRBV4-1 with TRBJ1-1; maybe TRBD1 (6 bases). V was pared by 3 bases and J by 5 bases, with 16 bases between. This CDR3 has 15 residues. Germline V lookup: CDR1 MGHRA, CDR2 YSYEKL. The chain's CDR3 is CASSQSGGGATEAFF. The CDR3 coding sequence is TGCGCCAGCAGCCAGTCCGGAGGGGGGGCGACTGAAGCTTTCTTT.

In its sample, this clone was seen once. The chain joins TRBV7-8 to TRBJ1-3; D gene ambiguous. V lost 1 base and J 0 bases, leaving 7 bases between the germline ends. This CDR3 is 15 amino acids long. The germline V gene encodes CDR1 SGHVS and CDR2 FQNEAQ. The CDR3 nucleotides are TGTGCCAGCAGCTTAGTTGGGAGCTCTGGAAACACCATATATTTT. Translated: CASSLVGSSGNTIYF. The entire variable domain, with the rest obtained from reference TRBV7-8 and TRBJ1-3, is as follows: GAGVSQSPRYKVAKRGQDVALRCDPISGHVSLFWYQQALGQGPEFLTYFQNEAQLDKSGLPSDRFFAERPEGSVSTLKIQRTQQEDSAVYLCASSLVGSSGNTIYFGEGSWLTVV.

The J gene is TRBJ2-1, the V gene TRBV5-4; possible D gene TRBD2, 6 bases. Trimming removed 6 bases from V and 5 bases from J, with 15 bases in between. Germline-derived CDR1 and CDR2 are SGHNT and YYREEE (reference sequence). The CDR3 has 14 residues. In nucleotides, the CDR3 is TGTGCCAGCACCCGCGGGGCCGAACACAATGAGCAGTTCTTC. This sequence encodes CASTRGAEHNEQFF.

The V and J genes are TRBV7-9 and TRBJ1-4; D call uncertain. Germline CDR1 is SEHNR and CDR2 is FQNEAQ (reference sequence). This CDR3 spans 15 amino acids. V shed 2 bases and J shed 7 bases, with 14 bases lying between them. The CDR3, as DNA: TGTGCCAGCAGCTTAATTTTGGGAGGTTCTGAAAAACTGTTTTTT. Protein: CASSLILGGSEKLFF.

This chain joins TRBV10-3 and TRBJ2-7, with TRBD2 as a possible D gene (6 bases). The V gene lost 6 bases and the J gene lost 5 bases, with 20 bases spanning the gap. Per germline, CDR1 ENHRY and CDR2 SYGVKD. This CDR3 region has 15 residues. This CDR3 is CAIRPRELGRNEQYF. The DNA of the CDR3 is TGTGCCATCAGGCCCCGGGAGTTAGGAAGGAACGAGCAGTACTTC.

The chain employs TRBV15 and TRBJ1-1, with unresolved D. The germline V and J ends were trimmed by 1 base and 2 bases, with 11 bases remaining between them. CDR3 length: 15 amino acids. The germline V gene has CDR1 LNHNV and CDR2 YYDKDF (reference sequence). CDR3: CATSRARIPNTEAFF. The CDR3 DNA reads TGTGCCACCAGCAGAGCCAGAATACCCAACACTGAAGCTTTCTTT.

CDR3 DNA sequence: TGTGCCAGCAGGCAGGGCGGTGGCTACACCTTC. The encoded protein is CASRQGGGYTF. This chain connects TRBV6-4 to TRBJ1-2; D is perhaps TRBD1 (5 bases). The length of the CDR3 is 11 residues. With 6 bases removed from V and 7 bases from J, the gap between germline ends came to 9 bases. From germline, CDR1 is MRHNA and CDR2 SNTAGT.

With respect to this clone: The DNA is omitted, as the CDR3 cannot be located on it reliably, and the CDR3 follows TCRdb's listing. This rearrangement joins TRBV28 to TRBJ1-5. Germline-derived CDR1 and CDR2 are MDHEN and SYDVKM. The CDR3 is 12 amino acids long, termini counted. The CDR3 is CASSLWGRGAVF.

The rearrangement links TRBV9 to TRBJ2-5; 8 positions match TRBD2. Germline V gene sequence: CDR1 SGDLS, CDR2 YYNGEE. This CDR3 spans 13 amino acids. With V trimmed by 3 bases and J by 4 bases, 2 bases remained unmatched. In DNA form, the CDR3 reads TGTGCCAGCAGCGGGACTAGCCGAGAGACCCAGTACTTC. Amino acid sequence: CASSGTSRETQYF. Filled out from reference TRBV9 and TRBJ2-5, the complete variable domain reads DSGVTQTPKHLITATGQRVTLRCSPRSGDLSVYWYQQSLDQGLQFLIQYYNGEERAKGNILERFSAQQFPDLHSELNLSSLELGDSALYFCASSGTSRETQYFGPGTRLLVL.